A single sample gave rise to the 28 T cell receptor beta chains below, sequenced in a study of T cells in Graves' hyperthyroidism and ophthalmopathy. TCR beta CDR3 region amplification was performed from RNA transcripts. Using the HTBI primer set, a first-round RT-PCR was run on the TCR CDR3. TCRdb processed the multiplex PCR reads anew with MiXCR; each CDR3 protein has one entry. The table has around 580,000 distinct CDR3 sequences, over 15% seen once. The specimen was blood. The receptors originated from a woman under 30 with Graves' hyperthyroidism.

This clonotype has a count of ten or more. This rearrangement joins TRBV5-5 to TRBJ1-1, with D unresolved. The CDR3 covers 15 residues. Germline CDR1 reads SGHKS; CDR2 reads YYEKEE (reference sequence). Deletions cut 0 bases from V and 5 bases from J, with 14 bases between. The CDR3, as DNA: TGTGCCAGCAGCTTGGAGTTCCCAGTCGGAACTGAAGCTTTCTTT. This gives the protein CASSLEFPVGTEAFF.

In its sample, this clonotype was seen a few times. The chain couples TRBV10-3 to TRBJ2-5; 13 bases agree with TRBD2. Germline CDR1 reads ENHRY; CDR2 reads SYGVKD. The CDR3 covers 19 residues. V was clipped by 3 bases and J by 3 bases; unmatched bases: 13. CDR3: CAISDPGLAGARYKETQYF. CDR3 sequence (DNA): TGTGCCATCAGTGACCCTGGACTAGCGGGGGCCCGGTATAAAGAGACCCAGTACTTC.

This clonotype was seen many times. This rearrangement joins TRBV20-1 to TRBJ2-7; TRBD1 agrees at 9 bases. CDR1 is DFQATT, CDR2 SNEGSKA, per germline (reference sequence). V shed 4 bases, J shed 5 bases, and the junction held 9 bases outside the gene matches. The CDR3 spans 14 residues. The CDR3 is CSAIPGQGYDEQYF. CDR3 nucleotides: TGCAGTGCTATCCCAGGACAGGGGTATGACGAGCAGTACTTC.

This clonotype was seen many times. The chain employs TRBV12-3 or TRBV12-4 and TRBJ1-2, with 10 nucleotides matching TRBD1. The CDR3 loop spans 13 amino acids. J was trimmed by 7 bases and V by 8 bases; bases with no gene match: 7. CDR3 residues: CASDRDRGSGYTF. CDR3 bases: TGTGCCAGCGACCGGGACAGGGGATCTGGCTACACCTTC.

The V gene is TRBV29-1, the J gene TRBJ1-4; no reliable D call. The CDR3 runs to 13 residues. CDR1 is SQVTM, CDR2 ANQGSEA, per germline. Between the trimmed V and J ends, which lost 4 bases and 5 bases, there was a span of 11 bases. As DNA, the CDR3 is TGCAGCGTTGTCGAGGGATGGAATGAAAAACTGTTTTTT. It is translated as CSVVEGWNEKLFF.

Ten or more counts support this clonotype. The chain recombines TRBV5-1 with TRBJ2-1, with D uncertain. The CDR3 loop spans 15 amino acids. V was pared by 3 bases and J by 3 bases, with 13 bases between. Germline CDR1 and CDR2: SGHRS and YFSETQ. The CDR3 DNA follows: TGCGCCAGCAGCTCCGCAACCTCGTTCTACAATGAGCAGTTCTTC. Protein sequence: CASSSATSFYNEQFF.

Comments on this clonotype: This may be a read error, as it is one base from a much larger clone. The chain carries TRBV12-3 or TRBV12-4 and TRBJ1-5; the match to TRBD1 covers 7 bases. This CDR3 comprises 14 residues. The CDR3 loop is CASTTGDLNRPQHF. CDR3 nucleotide sequence: TGTGCCAGCACTACAGGGGATCTCAATCGGCCCCAGCATTTT.

V usage is TRBV4-1 and J usage is TRBJ1-3, with TRBD1 identical over 9 bases. From germline, CDR1 is MGHRA and CDR2 YSYEKL. CDR3 length: 17 amino acids. The V segment lost 4 bases and the J segment 2 bases; nucleotides outside the gene matches: 9. Written as DNA, the CDR3 is TGCGCCAGCAGCCGGTTGACAGGGGGTAATACTGGAAACACCATATATTTT. Translated: CASSRLTGGNTGNTIYF.

This clonotype was seen many times. The chain links TRBV18 to TRBJ2-7; D may be TRBD2 (5 bases). Germline assignment: CDR1 KGHSH and CDR2 LQKENI. With 4 bases removed from V and 3 bases from J, the gap between germline ends came to 22 bases. The CDR3 is 17 residues long. CDR3 bases: TGTGCCAGCTCACAGATACCCCCGGGATCCGTTTTCTACGAGCAGTACTTC. It specifies CASSQIPPGSVFYEQYF.

V is TRBV14 and J is TRBJ1-2; the D is unclear. The CDR3 sequence is 16 residues long. The germline V and J ends were trimmed by 1 base and 2 bases, with 14 bases remaining between them. CDR1 and CDR2 (germline): SGHDN, FVKESK. The DNA for the CDR3 is TGTGCCAGCAGCCAAGCATCAGGCTTCCCGAACTATGGCTACACCTTC. Residues: CASSQASGFPNYGYTF.

The V and J genes are TRBV12-5 and TRBJ1-5; D unresolved. CDR1 and CDR2 (germline): LGHNT, FRNRAP. V was shortened by 0 bases and J by 5 bases, with 5 bases between the two germline ends. This CDR3 comprises 13 residues. The CDR3 sequence is CASGLVRDQPQHF. The CDR3 bases are TGTGCTAGTGGTTTGGTACGGGATCAGCCCCAGCATTTT.

In its sample, this clonotype was seen a few times. V usage is TRBV6-4 and J usage is TRBJ2-1; 9 nucleotides line up with TRBD2. CDR3 length equals 17 residues. Germline trimming cut 2 bases from V and 4 bases from J; bases unmatched to any gene: 9. Germline V gene lookup returns CDR1 MRHNA and CDR2 SNTAGT. The CDR3 here is CASSDPSTSGPYNEQFF. CDR3 DNA: TGTGCCAGCAGTGACCCATCGACTAGCGGCCCGTACAATGAGCAGTTCTTC.

This clonotype was detected ten times or more. The rearrangement links TRBV27 to TRBJ1-1; 9 bases are a match to TRBD1. The CDR3 runs 17 residues. Losses at the gene ends were 6 bases for V and 1 base for J; bases not matched to a gene: 12. The germline CDR1 and CDR2 sequences are MNHEY and SMNVEV (reference sequence). CDR3 bases: TGTGCCAGCAGGACCTATGGGACAGGGAGACAGAACACTGAAGCTTTCTTT. Translated: CASRTYGTGRQNTEAFF.

This clonotype was observed a handful of times. V gene TRBV25-1 combines with J gene TRBJ2-6; the D gene could be TRBD1 or TRBD2 (5 bases each). CDR3 length equals 15 residues. Germline V gives CDR1 MGHDK, CDR2 SYGVNS. Trimming took off 2 bases at V and 4 bases at J, with 9 bases between the two ends. CDR3 DNA: TGTGCCAGCAGTGAAGCAGGGACGGGGGCCAACGTCCTGACTTTC. Translated: CASSEAGTGANVLTF.

This chain links TRBV4-3 with TRBJ2-7, with unresolved D. The germline V gene has CDR1 LGHNA and CDR2 YSLEER. Trimming left V 4 bases short and J 5 bases short, with 12 bases between. CDR3 size: 13 residues. DNA of the CDR3: TGCGCCAGCAGCCTCTTTATGGATGACGAGCAGTACTTC. As protein: CASSLFMDDEQYF.

This clonotype has more than one count but fewer than ten. The rearrangement uses TRBV6-9 and TRBJ2-5; D remains ambiguous. This CDR3 is 12 amino acids long. The germline gives CDR1 MNHGY, CDR2 SVAAGI. V dropped 3 bases and J dropped 1 base, with 3 bases sitting between them. In DNA, the CDR3 is TGTGCCAGCAGTTACCCCCAAGAGACCCAGTACTTC. Its translation: CASSYPQETQYF.

This clonotype was seen many times. The chain carries TRBV30 and TRBJ1-5; D not resolved. The germline V gene encodes CDR1 GTSNPN and CDR2 SVGIG (reference sequence). V lost 2 bases and J 1 base, leaving 12 bases between the germline ends. The CDR3 spans 15 residues. CDR3 bases: TGTGCCTGGAGTCGGGCGGTTATGAGCAATCAGCCCCAGCATTTT. It codes for CAWSRAVMSNQPQHF.

This clonotype came up a few times. The CDR3 region has the DNA TGTGCCTGGAGTGTACGGTTTGTGGGAGCAGGAGATACGCAGTATTTT. Protein product: CAWSVRFVGAGDTQYF. This chain connects TRBV30 to TRBJ2-3; D is perhaps TRBD2 (5 bases). The germline V gene encodes CDR1 GTSNPN and CDR2 SVGIG (reference sequence). Trimming shortened V by 0 bases and J by 5 bases, and 18 bases separated the two germline ends. The CDR3 is 16 amino acids.

This clonotype was seen many times. The chain employs TRBV7-2 and TRBJ2-3; D is unresolved. Germline V lookup: CDR1 SGHTA, CDR2 FQGNSA. V was pared by 5 bases and J by 5 bases, with 11 bases between. The CDR3 spans 13 residues. The CDR3 spells CASSPAVLDTQYF. The CDR3 region has the DNA TGTGCCAGCAGCCCCGCCGTTTTAGATACGCAGTATTTT. The variable domain in full, completed from reference TRBV7-2 and TRBJ2-3, reads GAGVSQSPSNKVTEKGKDVELRCDPISGHTALYWYRQSLGQGLEFLIYFQGNSAPDKSGLPSDRFSAERTGGSVSTLTIQRTQQEDSAVYLCASSPAVLDTQYFGPGTRLTVL.

This sequence joins TRBV20-1 and TRBJ2-7; D is undetermined. The V end was cut by 1 base, the J end by 1 base, with 11 bases between. This CDR3 spans 14 amino acids. The V gene's germline CDR1 is DFQATT and CDR2 SNEGSKA (reference sequence). Here the CDR3 reads CSARVDLGSYEQYF. CDR3 coding DNA: TGCAGTGCTAGAGTAGACCTGGGATCCTACGAGCAGTACTTC.

This clonotype appeared many times. The CDR3 loop reads CSARDPRSGPVEQYF. For the CDR3, the DNA is TGCAGTGCTAGAGATCCCCGCAGTGGCCCCGTCGAGCAGTACTTC. V usage is TRBV20-1 and J usage is TRBJ2-7; D call uncertain. In germline, CDR1 is DFQATT, CDR2 SNEGSKA (reference sequence). The CDR3 extends over 15 amino acids. Trimming shortened V by 0 bases and J by 6 bases, and 18 bases separated the two germline ends.

The chain carries TRBV14 and TRBJ2-2; a weak D match, TRBD1 (5 bases). Germline CDR1 SGHDN, CDR2 FVKESK. Trimming pared 1 base from V and 6 bases from J, leaving 15 bases between. This CDR3 contains 16 residues. For the CDR3, the DNA is TGTGCCAGCAGCCAAGGAAGGACATTTTTAGCCGGGGAGCTGTTTTTT. Its translation: CASSQGRTFLAGELFF.

V and J are TRBV20-1 and TRBJ1-5; TRBD1 aligns across 7 bases. The CDR3 has 15 residues. V dropped 5 bases and J dropped 2; count of bases not matched to a gene: 9. CDR1 is DFQATT and CDR2 is SNEGSKA in the germline V gene (reference sequence). CDR3 nucleotide sequence: TGCAGTGCTGCACGCCGGGACAGCGGCAATCAGCCCCAGCATTTT. This translates into CSAARRDSGNQPQHF.

This clonotype has a count of ten or more. The chain uses TRBV28 and TRBJ1-1, with D perhaps matching TRBD1 (5 bases). The CDR3 runs to 10 residues. The germline V gene has CDR1 MDHEN and CDR2 SYDVKM. Trimming pared 8 bases from V and 7 bases from J, leaving 8 bases between. This CDR3 reads CASGAIEAFF. The CDR3 DNA follows: TGTGCCAGCGGGGCAATTGAAGCTTTCTTT.

This clonotype was counted ten times or more. The rearrangement links TRBV3-1 to TRBJ2-1; perhaps TRBD2 as D (6 bases). Per germline, CDR1 LGHDT and CDR2 YNNKEL (reference sequence). Trimming cost V 4 bases and J 9 bases, with 22 bases left between them. The CDR3 is made up of 16 amino acids. The CDR3 loop is CASSRDVTLAKGEQFF. The CDR3 DNA reads as TGTGCCAGCAGCCGAGACGTAACGCTAGCGAAGGGTGAGCAGTTCTTC.

This clonotype was seen at least ten times. The rearrangement links TRBV5-1 to TRBJ2-7, with 7 bases fitting TRBD1. The CDR3 is 15 residues long. J was trimmed by 6 bases and V by 1 base; bases with no gene match: 10. Germline V gene lookup returns CDR1 SGHRS and CDR2 YFSETQ. Here the CDR3 reads CASSLKGAGAGEQYF. CDR3 nucleotide sequence: TGCGCCAGCAGCTTGAAGGGGGCAGGGGCAGGCGAGCAGTACTTC. The variable domain in full, completed from reference TRBV5-1 and TRBJ2-7, reads KAGVTQTPRYLIKTRGQQVTLSCSPISGHRSVSWYQQTPGQGLQFLFEYFSETQRNKGNFPGRFSGRQFSNSRSEMNVSTLELGDSALYLCASSLKGAGAGEQYFGPGTRLTVT.

This clonotype was detected ten times or more. For the CDR3, the DNA is TGTGCCAGCAGCTTAAGGGCGGCAGGGGACAATGAGCAGTTCTTC. This encodes CASSLRAAGDNEQFF. J is TRBJ2-1 and V is TRBV7-8, with a tentative D call TRBD1 (6 bases). V dropped 2 bases and J dropped 5 bases, with 13 bases sitting between them. CDR1 is SGHVS, CDR2 FQNEAQ, per germline. The CDR3 runs to 15 residues.

The sample holds many counts of this clonotype. V is TRBV18 and J is TRBJ2-3; the D is unclear. The germline gives CDR1 KGHSH, CDR2 LQKENI. Trimming left V 8 bases short and J 2 bases short, with 8 bases between. This CDR3 contains 12 residues. The CDR3 is CASSPNTDTQYF. As DNA, the CDR3 is TGTGCCAGCAGTCCAAACACAGATACGCAGTATTTT.